The T cell receptor beta chain described here comes from a study of OX40 agonist ivuxolimab in advanced cancers. Per the germline V gene, CDR1 is GTSNPN and CDR2 is SVGIG (reference sequence). The CDR3 runs 13 residues. Trimming at V came to 5 bases and at J to 3 bases, leaving 0 bases not matched to a gene. Assay used: immunoSEQ multiplex PCR; TCRdb lists only in-frame clones, some missing. The profile shows 45,000 to 65,000 clones, around 87% of them singletons. In regard to this clone: Its antigen is unknown.

Points from the study as a whole: Some patients who did not respond also had low normalized T-cell clonal expansion.

Sample: CD4+ or CD8+ T cells sorted from blood, taken in a trial of the OX40 agonist ivuxolimab. The origin of this receptor is an adult with an advanced solid tumor such as melanoma, head and neck, liver or kidney cancer. J is TRBJ2-1 and V is TRBV30; 11 bases align to TRBD2. CDR3 DNA: TGTGCCTGGGGACTAGCGGGCTACAATGAGCAGTTCTTC. Translated: CAWGLAGYNEQFF.